This T cell receptor beta chain was sequenced in a study of shared clonotypes between healthy human individuals. The wider study: There were three CD4 naive, three CD4 memory, two CD8 naive and one CD8 memory plates per donor.

Clones were sequenced by immunoSEQ multiplex PCR, and TCRdb holds only the in-frame ones, with some missing. In the table there are some 1.1 million clones, 77% of which are singletons. Germline assignment: CDR1 GTSNPN and CDR2 SVGIG (reference sequence). This CDR3 comprises 13 residues. The trim removed 5 bases at V and 5 bases at J, leaving 6 bases unmatched. About this clone: A read error may explain this, as a much larger clone is one base away.

The sample consisted of memory CD4+ T cells from PBMCs. Subset: CD45RA-negative fraction. The chain has TRBV30 and TRBJ1-1; 9 nucleotides line up with TRBD1. The receptor's source is a man between 18 and 35 years old in good health. Some clones in this sample may be carry-over from other donors' samples. CDR3 loop: CAWAGQGSTEAFF. The CDR3, as DNA: TGTGCCTGGGCGGGACAGGGTTCTACTGAAGCTTTCTTT.